This entry lists 14 T cell receptor beta chains sequenced from one sample in a study of cytomegalovirus exposure and HLA in healthy donors (dated by TCRdb to 2016 to 2017). Library preparation was by the immunoSEQ multiplex PCR assay. A mixture of 60 forward primers for TCR Vbeta segments and 13 reverse primers for TCR Jbeta segments was used in the multiplex PCR. This immuneACCESS table, as held by TCRdb, lists in-frame sequences with V and J called but not all clones. Of the missing ones, under half trace to an unresolved V gene in checked studies; the others have no known cause. This sample is represented by some 160,000 clones; about 88% of them were singletons. Under 2% of the sample comes from the top ten. Sequencing was carried out using PBMCs. The receptors stem from a young woman in good health and CMV-seronegative.

The chain uses TRBV25-1 and TRBJ2-3, with 7 positions matching TRBD1. The CDR3 consists of 14 residues. Germline CDR1 and CDR2: MGHDK and SYGVNS. Unmatched junction bases numbered 9, after V lost 8 bases and J lost 4 bases. The CDR3 bases are TGTGCCAGCTCTGACAGGGAAATCCCAGATACGCAGTATTTT. Protein sequence: CASSDREIPDTQYF.

This rearrangement joins TRBV11-2 to TRBJ2-7; TRBD2 matches 9 bases. CDR1 is SGHAT and CDR2 is FQNNGV in the germline V gene. The CDR3 is 17 amino acids. Unmatched junction bases numbered 13, after V lost 3 bases and J lost 4 bases. CDR3 in amino acids: CASSFGQVVAGAYEQYF. CDR3 in DNA: TGTGCCAGCAGCTTCGGACAGGTAGTAGCGGGAGCTTACGAGCAGTACTTC.

About this clone: Other DNA variants within this sample encode the same CDR3. J is TRBJ2-5 and V is TRBV7-8; D possibly corresponds to TRBD2 (6 bases). The CDR3 length is 13 residues. The V gene lost 4 bases and the J gene lost 5 bases, with 11 bases spanning the gap. CDR1 and CDR2 (germline): SGHVS, FQNEAQ. The CDR3 DNA sequence: TGTGCCAGCAGCTCCGGGGGTCGGGAGACCCAGTACTTC. It is translated as CASSSGGRETQYF.

The chain is built from TRBV7-8 and TRBJ2-5; 8 positions match TRBD1. The CDR3 loop spans 14 amino acids. Germline lookup yields CDR1 SGHVS and CDR2 FQNEAQ. V shed 3 bases and J 5 bases; nucleotides not matched to a gene: 5. This chain's CDR3 is CASSFQGALETQYF. The DNA of the CDR3 is TGTGCCAGCAGCTTCCAGGGGGCTTTGGAGACCCAGTACTTC.

The CDR3 spells CASSIGFGTPDTQYF. Written as DNA, the CDR3 is TGTGCCAGTAGTATTGGATTTGGGACTCCAGATACGCAGTATTTT. The chain recombines TRBV19 with TRBJ2-3, with D possibly TRBD2 on 6 matching bases. The CDR3 contains 15 residues. Trimming took 3 bases from V and 4 from J, leaving 14 bases between them. The germline V gene has CDR1 LNHDA and CDR2 SQIVND (reference sequence).

The chain carries TRBV9 and TRBJ1-2; 7 bases are a match to TRBD1. Germline values: CDR1 SGDLS, CDR2 YYNGEE. This CDR3 is 15 amino acids long. V lost 0 bases and J lost 3; bases outside the gene matches: 5. The CDR3 DNA reads as TGTGCCAGCAGCGTAGGAGGGGGCTTGGACTATGGCTACACCTTC. It is translated as CASSVGGGLDYGYTF.

The chain combines TRBV5-1 with TRBJ2-1, with 7 bases fitting TRBD2. The length of the CDR3 is 13 residues. The junction had 7 bases not matched to a gene; V was cut back by 5 bases and J by 8 bases. Germline-derived CDR1 and CDR2 are SGHRS and YFSETQ. The CDR3 protein is CASSQTGGDEQFF. The CDR3, as DNA: TGCGCCAGCAGTCAGACTGGGGGGGATGAGCAGTTCTTC.

This clone has only a few counts. The chain uses TRBV6-1 and TRBJ2-3; the D is unclear. Trimming shortened V by 6 bases and J by 0 bases, and 13 bases separated the two germline ends. Germline V lookup: CDR1 MNHNS, CDR2 SASEGT. The CDR3 is 15 residues long. The CDR3 DNA is TGTGCCAGCAGATTTAGGAGTCTTAGCACAGATACGCAGTATTTT. Its translation is CASRFRSLSTDTQYF.

The chain carries TRBV4-1 and TRBJ2-7; D possibly corresponds to TRBD2 (5 bases). The CDR3 runs to 14 residues. CDR1 MGHRA and CDR2 YSYEKL come from the germline V gene. Between the trimmed V and J ends, which lost 4 bases and 5 bases, there was a span of 15 bases. CDR3 DNA: TGCGCCAGCAGCCGTAAGGAGGTGGTTGACGAGCAGTACTTC. Encoded protein: CASSRKEVVDEQYF.

This chain connects TRBV29-1 to TRBJ1-2; unclear D gene. V lost 4 bases and J 4 bases, leaving 10 bases between the germline ends. Per germline, CDR1 SQVTM and CDR2 ANQGSEA. The CDR3 consists of 12 residues. CDR3 protein: CSVGHSGYGYTF. In DNA form, the CDR3 reads TGCAGCGTTGGGCACAGTGGCTATGGCTACACCTTC.

V gene TRBV27 combines with J gene TRBJ2-7; 7 nucleotides line up with TRBD1. Germline values: CDR1 MNHEY, CDR2 SMNVEV (reference sequence). This CDR3 region has 13 residues. After removal of 3 bases from V and 6 bases from J, the junction contained 5 bases not matched to a gene. The chain's CDR3 is CASSFGGQSEQYF. DNA for the CDR3: TGTGCCAGCAGTTTTGGGGGACAGAGCGAGCAGTACTTC.

The chain couples TRBV19 to TRBJ2-6, with TRBD1 identical over 11 bases. This CDR3 is 17 amino acids long. Trimming cost V 5 bases and J 0 bases; bases outside gene matches: 3. Germline V CDR1 and CDR2: LNHDA, SQIVND (reference sequence). CDR3 sequence reads: CASSVGTGGSGANVLTF. CDR3 bases: TGTGCCAGTAGTGTCGGGACAGGGGGCTCTGGGGCCAACGTCCTGACTTTC.

V gene TRBV7-9 combines with J gene TRBJ2-3; unclear D gene. The V end lost 5 bases, the J end lost 1 base, and 13 bases lay between the germline ends. CDR1 SEHNR and CDR2 FQNEAQ come from the germline V gene (reference sequence). CDR3 length equals 15 residues. For the CDR3, the DNA is TGTGCCAGCAGCCGTCCGGCGGTTGGCACAGATACGCAGTATTTT. Protein sequence: CASSRPAVGTDTQYF.

This CDR3 reads CASSLAGQSVPGELFF. The CDR3 nucleotides are TGCGCCAGCAGCTTGGCGGGACAAAGCGTCCCCGGGGAGCTGTTTTTT. J is TRBJ2-2 and V is TRBV5-1, with D perhaps TRBD1 (6 bases). Trimming cost V 0 bases and J 6 bases, with 15 bases left between them. This CDR3 is 16 amino acids long. CDR1 is SGHRS and CDR2 is YFSETQ in the germline V gene.